This TCR beta chain appears in the sequencing data of a study of blood T cell repertoires in COVID-19. Looked up from germline, CDR1 is LNHDA and CDR2 is SQIVND (reference sequence). The CDR3 totals 17 residues. V lost 7 bases to trimming and J lost 6 bases; unmatched junction nucleotides: 16. In the authors' workflow: Scientists estimated how many nucleated cells there were by amplifying reference gene primers. Assay used: immunoSEQ multiplex PCR; TCRdb lists only in-frame clones, some missing. The V and J calls and clone size come from that table; D and trimming were worked out from the DNA. The sample consists of tens of thousands of clones, more than 75% of them appearing once.

This receptor was identified in a woman aged 55-69 years with COVID-19, enrolled during active disease. The sequenced material came from peripheral blood. This chain links TRBV19 with TRBJ2-3, with TRBD2 matching over 10 bases. The CDR3: CASKDLAGERWADTQYF. DNA for the CDR3: TGTGCCAGTAAAGACCTAGCGGGAGAGAGGTGGGCGGATACGCAGTATTTT.